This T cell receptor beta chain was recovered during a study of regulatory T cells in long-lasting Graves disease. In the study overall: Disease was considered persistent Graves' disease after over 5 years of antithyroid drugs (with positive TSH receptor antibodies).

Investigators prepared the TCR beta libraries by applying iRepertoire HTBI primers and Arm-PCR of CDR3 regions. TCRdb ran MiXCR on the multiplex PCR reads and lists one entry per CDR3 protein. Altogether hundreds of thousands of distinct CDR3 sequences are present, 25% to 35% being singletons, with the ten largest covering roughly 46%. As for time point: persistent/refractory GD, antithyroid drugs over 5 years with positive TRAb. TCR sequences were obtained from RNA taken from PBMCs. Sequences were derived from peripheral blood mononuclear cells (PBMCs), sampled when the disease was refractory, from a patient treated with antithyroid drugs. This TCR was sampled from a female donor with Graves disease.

The CDR3 region is CASSPGQGSSGYTF. CDR3 bases: TGTGCCAGCAGCCCAGGACAGGGGTCGTCTGGCTACACCTTC. This rearrangement joins TRBV5-8 to TRBJ1-2, with 9 positions matching TRBD1. Germline values: CDR1 SGHTS, CDR2 YDEGEE. CDR3 length: 14 amino acids. J gave up 7 bases and V 4 bases, and 8 bases lay outside the gene matches.